This TCR beta chain was retrieved from a study of blood T cell repertoires in COVID-19. On the study more broadly: COVID-19 samples, acute and convalescent, were from the United States, Italy and Spain.

The table came from immunoSEQ multiplex PCR; TCRdb's copy has only in-frame clones and leaves some out. The sample has approximately 240,000 clones; approximately 86% are singletons. The CDR3 runs to 15 residues. V lost 5 bases and J 8 bases, leaving 18 bases between the germline ends. The germline gives CDR1 LNHDA, CDR2 SQIVND (reference sequence). The chain couples TRBV19 to TRBJ1-4, with D unresolved. The sequence derives from a woman under 40 who had recovered from COVID-19. What was sequenced was peripheral blood. The CDR3 region has the DNA TGTGCCAGTAGTTCAGGACGGGGAGGAAACGAAAAACTGTTTTTT. Protein: CASSSGRGGNEKLFF.